These 21 T cell receptor beta chains originate from one sample sequenced in a study of blood T cell repertoires in COVID-19. Measured with immunoSEQ multiplex PCR; TCRdb has only the in-frame clones, and not every one. The repertoire has a few hundred thousand clones, about 80% of them found once; the top ten carry 15% to 19%. Sequenced material: peripheral blood. These receptors were obtained from an older person with COVID-19, enrolled during active disease.

V gene TRBV9 combines with J gene TRBJ2-5, with D perhaps TRBD1 (7 bases). Trimming removed 3 bases from V and 7 bases from J, with 22 bases in between. Germline CDR1 and CDR2: SGDLS and YYNGEE. CDR3 size: 16 residues. The CDR3 DNA sequence: TGTGCCAGCAGCGGGGGGGACAGCCCGGCCGGAGGGACCCAGTACTTC. Protein product: CASSGGDSPAGGTQYF.

V gene TRBV6-6 combines with J gene TRBJ2-3, with D uncertain. V gave up 0 bases and J gave up 2 bases, with 12 bases separating them. The CDR3 length is 16 residues. The germline CDR1 and CDR2 sequences are MNHNY and SVGAGI (reference sequence). The CDR3 loop is CASSYSVAEITDTQYF. DNA for the CDR3: TGTGCCAGCAGTTACTCGGTGGCGGAGATCACAGATACGCAGTATTTT.

The CDR3 loop is CASSDGLASSYNEQFF. The CDR3 coding sequence is TGTGCCAGCAGTGACGGTTTGGCAAGCTCCTACAATGAGCAGTTCTTC. The chain couples TRBV6-4 to TRBJ2-1; no clear D gene. Per germline, CDR1 MRHNA and CDR2 SNTAGT. V was pared by 2 bases and J by 0 bases, with 11 bases between. The CDR3 consists of 16 residues.

The chain couples TRBV28 to TRBJ1-2; D gene unclear. Trimming removed 5 bases from V and 2 bases from J, with 15 bases in between. CDR1 and CDR2 from the germline V gene are MDHEN and SYDVKM. The CDR3 consists of 15 residues. The CDR3 nucleotides are TGTGCCAGCAGTGCGACCGGGATCCAAAACTATGGCTACACCTTC. Encoded protein: CASSATGIQNYGYTF.

This clone was found a few times. This chain uses TRBV28 with TRBJ2-5, with 7 bases identical to TRBD2. The CDR3 has 10 amino acids. The V gene end was trimmed by 8 bases and the J gene end by 8 bases; junction bases not matched to a gene: 2. CDR1 is MDHEN, CDR2 SYDVKM, per germline. The CDR3 spells CASAGETQYF. Here the CDR3 DNA reads TGTGCCAGCGCGGGGGAAACCCAGTACTTC.

The rearrangement links TRBV7-2 to TRBJ2-1; 9 bases fit TRBD2. J was trimmed by 3 bases and V by 5 bases; bases with no gene match: 2. CDR1 SGHTA and CDR2 FQGNSA come from the germline V gene. The CDR3 runs to 14 residues. For the CDR3, the DNA is TGTGCCAGCAGCAAACTAGCGGGCTACAATGAGCAGTTCTTC. Translation gives CASSKLAGYNEQFF.

The gene calls are TRBV29-1 and TRBJ2-2; D perhaps matches TRBD1 (6 bases). Between the trimmed V and J ends, which lost 7 bases and 7 bases, there was a span of 16 bases. CDR1 SQVTM and CDR2 ANQGSEA come from the germline V gene. This CDR3 spans 13 amino acids. This CDR3 is CSARNRAVGELFF. The DNA for the CDR3 is TGCAGCGCTAGGAACAGGGCGGTCGGGGAGCTGTTTTTT.

This chain joins TRBV19 and TRBJ2-1, with 7 positions matching TRBD1. V gave up 4 bases and J gave up 8 bases; unmatched junction bases: 8. The CDR3 runs 14 residues. Per germline, CDR1 LNHDA and CDR2 SQIVND (reference sequence). The DNA for the CDR3 is TGTGCCAGTAGTACCCGACAGGGTAGCGATGAGCAGTTCTTC. As protein: CASSTRQGSDEQFF.

Remarks on this clone: Other nucleotide sequences from this sample produce the same CDR3. The V and J genes are TRBV28 and TRBJ1-1; 8 bases line up with TRBD1. V trimming: 2 bases; J trimming: 4 bases; junction bases outside the gene matches: 0. The germline V gene encodes CDR1 MDHEN and CDR2 SYDVKM. CDR3 length equals 13 residues. The CDR3 region is CASSLTGGTEAFF. CDR3 sequence (DNA): TGTGCCAGCAGTTTAACAGGGGGCACTGAAGCTTTCTTT.

This chain joins TRBV6-5 and TRBJ1-4, with D tentatively TRBD1 (6 bases). The V end lost 3 bases, the J end lost 3 bases, and 11 bases lay between the germline ends. Germline CDR1 reads MNHEY; CDR2 reads SVGAGI. CDR3 size: 15 residues. The DNA for the CDR3 is TGTGCCAGCAGTTATGGGGGGGCCTCTAATGAAAAACTGTTTTTT. It is translated as CASSYGGASNEKLFF.

The chain couples TRBV27 to TRBJ2-1; 9 nucleotides align to TRBD2. Losses at the gene ends were 1 base for V and 7 bases for J; bases not matched to a gene: 5. The CDR3 loop spans 15 amino acids. The germline V gene has CDR1 MNHEY and CDR2 SMNVEV (reference sequence). CDR3 DNA sequence: TGTGCCAGCAGTTTATGGCTAGCGGGACCTAATGAGCAGTTCTTC. It translates to CASSLWLAGPNEQFF.

The chain employs TRBV5-1 and TRBJ2-5; D gene ambiguous. Germline V gene data show CDR1 as SGHRS and CDR2 as YFSETQ. Deletions cut 2 bases from V and 7 bases from J, with 12 bases between. This CDR3 has 13 residues. This chain's CDR3 is CASSLSADGTQYF. CDR3 DNA sequence: TGCGCCAGCAGCTTATCGGCGGATGGGACCCAGTACTTC. Filled out from reference TRBV5-1 and TRBJ2-5, the complete variable domain reads KAGVTQTPRYLIKTRGQQVTLSCSPISGHRSVSWYQQTPGQGLQFLFEYFSETQRNKGNFPGRFSGRQFSNSRSEMNVSTLELGDSALYLCASSLSADGTQYFGPGTRLLVL.

The chain employs TRBV11-2 and TRBJ1-5; a possible D gene is TRBD1 (6 bases). The CDR3 contains 16 residues. V lost 0 bases, J lost 1 base, and 10 bases lay in between. Germline CDR1 reads SGHAT; CDR2 reads FQNNGV. CDR3: CASSLDGGGSNQPQHF. The CDR3 DNA reads as TGTGCCAGCAGCTTAGATGGGGGCGGGAGCAATCAGCCCCAGCATTTT.

This chain connects TRBV28 to TRBJ1-4, with 7 bases fitting TRBD1. This CDR3 has 14 amino acids. Germline V CDR1 and CDR2: MDHEN, SYDVKM. V shed 7 bases, J shed 4 bases, and the junction held 6 bases outside the gene matches. CDR3 sequence reads: CASTSGGFNEKLFF. Written as DNA, the CDR3 is TGTGCCAGCACCTCAGGGGGGTTTAATGAAAAACTGTTTTTT.

J is TRBJ2-2 and V is TRBV7-9; D possibly corresponds to TRBD1 (6 bases). The CDR3 totals 17 residues. Looked up from germline, CDR1 is SEHNR and CDR2 is FQNEAQ (reference sequence). V lost 6 bases, J lost 6 bases, and 23 bases lay in between. CDR3 sequence reads: CASRTPRQEAYSGELFF. CDR3 nucleotide sequence: TGTGCCAGCAGAACGCCCCGACAGGAAGCCTACTCCGGGGAGCTGTTTTTT.

V is TRBV4-1 and J is TRBJ2-4; 10 positions agree with TRBD2. The CDR3 length is 16 residues. Germline CDR1 reads MGHRA; CDR2 reads YSYEKL. The junction had 7 bases not matched to a gene; V was cut back by 0 bases and J by 8 bases. CDR3 loop: CASSQESAGGPDIQYF. The DNA of the CDR3 is TGCGCCAGCAGCCAAGAATCAGCGGGGGGGCCGGACATTCAGTACTTC.

V is TRBV29-1 and J is TRBJ1-2; D is uncertain. CDR1 is SQVTM and CDR2 is ANQGSEA in the germline V gene. This CDR3 has 12 amino acids. The CDR3 region is CKTNLVNYGYTF. DNA of the CDR3: TGCAAGACTAATTTGGTAAACTATGGCTACACCTTC.

The chain employs TRBV15 and TRBJ1-1; TRBD1 matches 7 bases. This CDR3 comprises 14 residues. Germline-derived CDR1 and CDR2 are LNHNV and YYDKDF (reference sequence). The J segment lost 4 bases and the V segment lost 5 bases, leaving 7 bases of the junction unmatched. CDR3 loop: CATSLTGSTTEAFF. The CDR3 region has the DNA TGTGCCACCAGCTTGACAGGGAGTACCACTGAAGCTTTCTTT.

This clone was counted once. This chain uses TRBV19 with TRBJ1-4; D not resolved. CDR3 size: 15 residues. Germline lookup yields CDR1 LNHDA and CDR2 SQIVND (reference sequence). Trimming pared 1 base from V and 13 bases from J, leaving 19 bases between. The CDR3 loop is CASSIGYSTEVVLFF. CDR3 DNA: TGTGCCAGTAGTATAGGATACAGTACCGAAGTAGTACTGTTTTTT. Variable domain in full (rest from reference TRBV19 and TRBJ1-4): DGGITQSPKYLFRKEGQNVTLSCEQNLNHDAMYWYRQDPGQGLRLIYYSQIVNDFQKGDIAEGYSVSREKKESFPLTVTSAQKNPTAFYLCASSIGYSTEVVLFFGSGTQLSVL.

The rearrangement joins TRBV28 to TRBJ2-7; the match to TRBD2 covers 8 bases. With V trimmed by 6 bases and J by 2 bases, 3 bases remained unmatched. Germline CDR1 is MDHEN and CDR2 is SYDVKM. CDR3 length: 13 residues. CDR3 sequence (DNA): TGTGCCAGCAGGAATAGCGGGACCTACGAGCAGTACTTC. Translated, it gives CASRNSGTYEQYF.

The chain links TRBV19 to TRBJ1-2; 7 bases fit TRBD1. The CDR3 is made up of 14 amino acids. The V gene end was trimmed by 2 bases and the J gene end by 8 bases; junction bases not matched to a gene: 8. Germline loops: CDR1 LNHDA, CDR2 SQIVND (reference sequence). CDR3 nucleotide sequence: TGTGCCAGTAGTATATCGACAGGGCAAAGAGGCTACACCTTC. Its translation is CASSISTGQRGYTF.